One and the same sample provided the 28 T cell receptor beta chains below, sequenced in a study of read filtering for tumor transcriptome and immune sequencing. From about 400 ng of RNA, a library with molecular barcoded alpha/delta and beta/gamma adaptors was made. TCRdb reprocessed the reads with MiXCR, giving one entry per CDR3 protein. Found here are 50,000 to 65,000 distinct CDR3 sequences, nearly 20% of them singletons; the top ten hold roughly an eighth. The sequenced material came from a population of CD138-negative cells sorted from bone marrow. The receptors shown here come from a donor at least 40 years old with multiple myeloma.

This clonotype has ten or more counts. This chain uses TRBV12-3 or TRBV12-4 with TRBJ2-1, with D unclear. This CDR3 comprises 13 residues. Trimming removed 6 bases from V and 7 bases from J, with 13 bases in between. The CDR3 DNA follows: TGTGCCAGCAGGGCCGTGACCTGGAATGAGCAGTTCTTC. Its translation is CASRAVTWNEQFF.

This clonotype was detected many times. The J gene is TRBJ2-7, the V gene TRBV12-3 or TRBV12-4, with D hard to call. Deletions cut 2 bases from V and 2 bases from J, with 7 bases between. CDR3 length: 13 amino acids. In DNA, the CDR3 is TGTGCCAGCAGTTTACAAGATACCTACGAGCAGTACTTC. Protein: CASSLQDTYEQYF.

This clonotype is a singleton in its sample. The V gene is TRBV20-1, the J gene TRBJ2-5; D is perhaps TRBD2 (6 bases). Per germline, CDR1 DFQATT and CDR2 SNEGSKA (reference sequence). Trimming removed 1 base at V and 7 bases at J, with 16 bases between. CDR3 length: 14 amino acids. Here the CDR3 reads CSARGGGGEGTQYF. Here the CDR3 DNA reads TGCAGTGCTAGAGGTGGCGGAGGGGAAGGGACCCAGTACTTC.

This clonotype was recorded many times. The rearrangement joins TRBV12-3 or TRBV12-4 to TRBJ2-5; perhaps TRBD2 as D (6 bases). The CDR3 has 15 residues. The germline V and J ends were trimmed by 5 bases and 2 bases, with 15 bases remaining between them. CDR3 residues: CASSQSTGGQETQYF. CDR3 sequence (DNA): TGTGCCAGCAGTCAAAGCACCGGGGGTCAAGAGACCCAGTACTTC.

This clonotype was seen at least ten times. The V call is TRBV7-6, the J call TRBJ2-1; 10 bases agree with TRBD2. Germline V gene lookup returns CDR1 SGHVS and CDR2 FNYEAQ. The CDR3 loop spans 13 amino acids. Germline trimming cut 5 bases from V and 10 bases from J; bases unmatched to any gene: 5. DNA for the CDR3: TGTGCCAGCAGCACGGGACTAGCGAGCGAGCAGTTCTTC. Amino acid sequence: CASSTGLASEQFF.

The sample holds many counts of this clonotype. The CDR3 is CASSQAHGGARLETQYF. DNA of the CDR3: TGTGCCAGTAGTCAAGCCCACGGGGGGGCGCGTTTAGAGACCCAGTACTTC. The chain couples TRBV19 to TRBJ2-5; 8 nucleotides align to TRBD2. The germline V gene has CDR1 LNHDA and CDR2 SQIVND (reference sequence). The CDR3 is made up of 17 amino acids. Germline trimming cut 5 bases from V and 4 bases from J; bases unmatched to any gene: 15. The whole variable domain, remainder taken from reference TRBV19 and TRBJ2-5, is DGGITQSPKYLFRKEGQNVTLSCEQNLNHDAMYWYRQDPGQGLRLIYYSQIVNDFQKGDIAEGYSVSREKKESFPLTVTSAQKNPTAFYLCASSQAHGGARLETQYFGPGTRLLVL.

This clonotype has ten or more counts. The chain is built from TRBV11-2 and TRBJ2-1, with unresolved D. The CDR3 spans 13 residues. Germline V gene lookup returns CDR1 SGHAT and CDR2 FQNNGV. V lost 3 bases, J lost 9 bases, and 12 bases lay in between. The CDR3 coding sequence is TGTGCCAGCAGCTTGACTTGGCTCGGTGAGCAGTTCTTC. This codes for CASSLTWLGEQFF.

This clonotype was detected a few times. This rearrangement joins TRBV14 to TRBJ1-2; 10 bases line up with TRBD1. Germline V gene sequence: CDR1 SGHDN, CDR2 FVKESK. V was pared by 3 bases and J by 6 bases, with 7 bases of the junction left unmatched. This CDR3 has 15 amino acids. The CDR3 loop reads CASSHLDRGSDGYTF. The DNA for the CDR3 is TGTGCCAGCAGCCACCTGGACAGGGGGAGTGATGGCTACACCTTC.

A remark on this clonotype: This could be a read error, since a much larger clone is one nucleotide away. CDR3 sequence reads: CASSSALAGGPRDEQFF. CDR3 DNA: TGTGCCAGCAGCTCAGCGCTAGCGGGAGGGCCGAGGGATGAGCAGTTCTTC. This sequence joins TRBV7-9 and TRBJ2-1, with TRBD2 matching over 12 bases. Germline lookup yields CDR1 SEHNR and CDR2 FQNEAQ (reference sequence). Trimming removed 4 bases from V and 8 bases from J; junction bases left unmatched: 12. This CDR3 region has 17 residues.

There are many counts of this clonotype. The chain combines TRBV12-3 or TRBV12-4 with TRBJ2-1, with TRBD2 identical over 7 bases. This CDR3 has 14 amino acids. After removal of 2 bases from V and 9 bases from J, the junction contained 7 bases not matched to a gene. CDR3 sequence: CASSLMAAGSEQFF. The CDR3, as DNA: TGTGCCAGCAGTTTAATGGCAGCGGGGAGTGAGCAGTTCTTC.

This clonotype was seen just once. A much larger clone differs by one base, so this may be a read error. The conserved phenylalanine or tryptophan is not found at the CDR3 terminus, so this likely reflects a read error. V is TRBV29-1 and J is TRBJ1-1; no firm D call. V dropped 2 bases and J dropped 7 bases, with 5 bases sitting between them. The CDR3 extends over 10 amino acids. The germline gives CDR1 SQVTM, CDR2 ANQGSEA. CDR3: CSVETFEAFL. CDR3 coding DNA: TGCAGCGTTGAAACCTTTGAAGCTTTCCTT.

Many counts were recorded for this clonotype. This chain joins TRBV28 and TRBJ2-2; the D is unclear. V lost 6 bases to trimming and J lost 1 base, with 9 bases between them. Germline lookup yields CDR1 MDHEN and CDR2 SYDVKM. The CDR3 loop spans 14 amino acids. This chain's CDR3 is CASSRVGNTGELFF. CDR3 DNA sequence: TGTGCCAGCAGCCGGGTAGGGAACACCGGGGAGCTGTTTTTT.

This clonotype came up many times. CDR3 residues: CASSPGPDAYEQYF. CDR3 nucleotide sequence: TGTGCCAGCAGCCCAGGACCGGACGCCTACGAGCAGTACTTC. The chain combines TRBV3-1 with TRBJ2-7; D is unclear. V was pared by 4 bases and J by 2 bases, with 12 bases between. The CDR3 spans 14 residues. The germline V gene encodes CDR1 LGHDT and CDR2 YNNKEL (reference sequence).

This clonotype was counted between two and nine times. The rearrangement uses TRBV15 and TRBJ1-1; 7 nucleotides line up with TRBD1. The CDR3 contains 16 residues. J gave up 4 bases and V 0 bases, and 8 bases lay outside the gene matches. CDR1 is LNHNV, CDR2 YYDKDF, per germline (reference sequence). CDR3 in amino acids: CATSREGRGQTTEAFF. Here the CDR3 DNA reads TGTGCCACCAGCAGAGAAGGCCGGGGACAGACCACTGAAGCTTTCTTT.

This CDR3 reads CASSLQTVKGAGELFF. The DNA of the CDR3 is TGTGCCAGCAGCCTACAGACAGTTAAGGGAGCCGGGGAGCTGTTTTTT. The chain carries TRBV9 and TRBJ2-2; D is possibly TRBD1 or TRBD2 (5 bases each). In germline, CDR1 is SGDLS, CDR2 YYNGEE. This CDR3 region has 16 residues. The ends were cut back, 4 bases at V and 6 bases at J, with 19 bases in the middle.

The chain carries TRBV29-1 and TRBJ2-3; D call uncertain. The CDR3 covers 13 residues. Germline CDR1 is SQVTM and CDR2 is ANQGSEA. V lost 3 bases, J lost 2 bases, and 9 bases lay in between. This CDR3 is CSVEWFHTDTQYF. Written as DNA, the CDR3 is TGCAGCGTTGAGTGGTTCCACACAGATACGCAGTATTTT.

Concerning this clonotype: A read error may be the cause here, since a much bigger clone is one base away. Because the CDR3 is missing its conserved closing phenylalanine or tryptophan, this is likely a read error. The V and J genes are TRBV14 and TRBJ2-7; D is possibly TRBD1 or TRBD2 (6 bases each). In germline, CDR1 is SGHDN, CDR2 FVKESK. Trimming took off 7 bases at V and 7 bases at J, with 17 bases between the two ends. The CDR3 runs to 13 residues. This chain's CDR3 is CASNRRGGTEQYS. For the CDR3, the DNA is TGTGCCAGCAATCGTCGGGGCGGGACAGAGCAGTACTCC.

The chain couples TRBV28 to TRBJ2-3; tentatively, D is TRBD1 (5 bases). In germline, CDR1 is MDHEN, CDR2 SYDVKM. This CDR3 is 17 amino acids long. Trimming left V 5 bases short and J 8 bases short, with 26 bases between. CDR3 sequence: CASSVRANYSPLSTQYF. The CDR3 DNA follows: TGTGCCAGCAGTGTCAGGGCAAATTATTCCCCCCTAAGTACGCAGTATTTT.

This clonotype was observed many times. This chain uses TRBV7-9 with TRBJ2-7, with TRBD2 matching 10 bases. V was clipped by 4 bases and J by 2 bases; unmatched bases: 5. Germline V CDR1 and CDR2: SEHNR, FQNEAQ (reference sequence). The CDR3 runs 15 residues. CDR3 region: CASSSNSGGPYEQYF. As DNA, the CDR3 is TGTGCCAGCAGCTCTAATAGCGGGGGGCCCTACGAGCAGTACTTC.

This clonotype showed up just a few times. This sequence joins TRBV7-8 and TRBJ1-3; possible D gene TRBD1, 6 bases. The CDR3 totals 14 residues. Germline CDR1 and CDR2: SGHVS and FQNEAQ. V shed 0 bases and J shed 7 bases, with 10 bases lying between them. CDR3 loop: CASSLAPGVNTIYF. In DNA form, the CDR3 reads TGTGCCAGCAGCTTAGCCCCAGGGGTGAACACCATATATTTT.

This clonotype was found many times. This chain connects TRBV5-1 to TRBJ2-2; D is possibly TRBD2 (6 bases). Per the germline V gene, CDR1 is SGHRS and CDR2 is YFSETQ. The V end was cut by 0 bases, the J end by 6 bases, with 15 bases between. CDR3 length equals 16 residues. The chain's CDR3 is CASSLAPSVSPGELFF. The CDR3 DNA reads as TGCGCCAGCAGCTTGGCCCCTAGCGTATCGCCCGGGGAGCTGTTTTTT. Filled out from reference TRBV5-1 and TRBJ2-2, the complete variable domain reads KAGVTQTPRYLIKTRGQQVTLSCSPISGHRSVSWYQQTPGQGLQFLFEYFSETQRNKGNFPGRFSGRQFSNSRSEMNVSTLELGDSALYLCASSLAPSVSPGELFFGEGSRLTVL.

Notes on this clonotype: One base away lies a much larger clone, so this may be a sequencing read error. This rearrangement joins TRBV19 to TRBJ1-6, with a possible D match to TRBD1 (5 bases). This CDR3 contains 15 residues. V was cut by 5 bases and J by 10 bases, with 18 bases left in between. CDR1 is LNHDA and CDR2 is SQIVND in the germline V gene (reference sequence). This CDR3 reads CASSARDRDTSPLHF. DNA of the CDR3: TGTGCCAGTAGTGCCCGGGACCGCGACACGTCACCCCTCCACTTT. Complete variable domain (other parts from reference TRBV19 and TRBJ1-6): DGGITQSPKYLFRKEGQNVTLSCEQNLNHDAMYWYRQDPGQGLRLIYYSQIVNDFQKGDIAEGYSVSREKKESFPLTVTSAQKNPTAFYLCASSARDRDTSPLHFGNGTRLTVT.

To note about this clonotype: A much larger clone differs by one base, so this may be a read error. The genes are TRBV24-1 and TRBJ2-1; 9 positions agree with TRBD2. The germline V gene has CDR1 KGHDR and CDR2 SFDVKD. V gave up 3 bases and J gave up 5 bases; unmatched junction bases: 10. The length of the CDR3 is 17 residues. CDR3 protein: CATSDPRPAGGHNEQFF. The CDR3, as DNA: TGTGCCACCAGTGATCCCCGGCCAGCGGGAGGTCACAATGAGCAGTTCTTC.

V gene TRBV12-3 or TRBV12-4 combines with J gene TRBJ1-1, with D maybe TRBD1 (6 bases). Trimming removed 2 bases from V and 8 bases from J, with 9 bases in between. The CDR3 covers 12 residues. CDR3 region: CASSLSDSEAFF. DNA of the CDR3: TGTGCCAGCAGTTTATCGGACAGCGAAGCTTTCTTT.

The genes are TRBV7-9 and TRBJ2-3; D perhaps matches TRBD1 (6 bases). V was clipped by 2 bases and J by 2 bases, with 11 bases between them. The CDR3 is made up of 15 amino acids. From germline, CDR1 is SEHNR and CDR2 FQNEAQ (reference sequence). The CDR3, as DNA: TGTGCCAGCAGCTTATACGAGGGGGTCACAGATACGCAGTATTTT. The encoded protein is CASSLYEGVTDTQYF.

The DNA of the CDR3 is TGTGCCAGCACCCTGGCTTCTGCAGGCGGCTACACCTTC. It specifies CASTLASAGGYTF. The chain employs TRBV12-3 or TRBV12-4 and TRBJ1-2, with D unclear. V was clipped by 7 bases and J by 8 bases, with 17 bases between them. The CDR3 contains 13 residues.

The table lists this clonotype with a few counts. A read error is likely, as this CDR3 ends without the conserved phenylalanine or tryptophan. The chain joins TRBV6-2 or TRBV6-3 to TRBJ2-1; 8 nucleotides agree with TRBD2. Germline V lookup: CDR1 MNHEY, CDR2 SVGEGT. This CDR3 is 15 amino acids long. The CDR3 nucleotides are TGTGCCAGCAGCCCAGCGGGGGACTCCTACAATGGGCAGTTCCTC. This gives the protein CASSPAGDSYNGQFL.

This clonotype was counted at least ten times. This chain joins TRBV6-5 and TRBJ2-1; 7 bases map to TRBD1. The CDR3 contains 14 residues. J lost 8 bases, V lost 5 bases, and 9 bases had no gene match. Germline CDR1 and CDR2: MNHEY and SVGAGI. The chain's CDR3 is CASSRGRWADEQFF. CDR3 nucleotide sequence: TGTGCCAGCAGTAGGGGGCGGTGGGCGGATGAGCAGTTCTTC.